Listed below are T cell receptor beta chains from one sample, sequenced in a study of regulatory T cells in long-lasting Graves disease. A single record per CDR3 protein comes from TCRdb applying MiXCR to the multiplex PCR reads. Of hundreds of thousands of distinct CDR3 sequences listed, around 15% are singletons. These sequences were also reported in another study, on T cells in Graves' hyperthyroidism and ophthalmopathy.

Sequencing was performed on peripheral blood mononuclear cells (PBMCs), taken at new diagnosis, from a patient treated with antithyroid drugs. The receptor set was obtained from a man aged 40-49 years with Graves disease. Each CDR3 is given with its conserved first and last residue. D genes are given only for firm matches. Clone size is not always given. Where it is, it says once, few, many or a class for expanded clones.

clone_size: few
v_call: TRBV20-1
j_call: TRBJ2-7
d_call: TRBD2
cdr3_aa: CSASIAGVVAYEQYF
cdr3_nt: TGCAGTGCTTCTATAGCGGGGGTTGTTGCCTACGAGCAGTACTTC

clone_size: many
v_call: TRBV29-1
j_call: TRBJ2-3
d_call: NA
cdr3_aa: CSARAETDTQYF
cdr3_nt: TGCAGCGCCAGGGCAGAGACAGATACGCAGTATTTT

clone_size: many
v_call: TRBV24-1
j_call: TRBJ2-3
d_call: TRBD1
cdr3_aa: CATSPGQGREDTQYF
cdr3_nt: TGTGCCACCAGTCCCGGACAGGGAAGGGAAGATACGCAGTATTTT

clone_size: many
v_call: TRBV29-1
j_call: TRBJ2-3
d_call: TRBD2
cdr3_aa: CSGERGGDTQYF
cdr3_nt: TGCAGCGGAGAGCGGGGAGGAGATACGCAGTATTTT

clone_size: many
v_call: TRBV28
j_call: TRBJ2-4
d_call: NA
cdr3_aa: CASSRDGGQNIQYF
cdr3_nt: TGTGCCAGCAGTCGGGACGGTGGCCAAAACATTCAGTACTTC

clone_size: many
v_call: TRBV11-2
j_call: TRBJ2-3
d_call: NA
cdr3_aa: CASSLGRSLASTDTQYF
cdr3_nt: TGTGCCAGCAGCTTAGGAAGATCACTGGCTAGCACAGATACGCAGTATTTT

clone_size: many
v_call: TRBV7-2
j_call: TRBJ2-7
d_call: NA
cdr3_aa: CASSPSRSLYEQYF
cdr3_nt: TGTGCCAGCAGCCCGAGCAGGTCTTTATACGAGCAGTACTTC

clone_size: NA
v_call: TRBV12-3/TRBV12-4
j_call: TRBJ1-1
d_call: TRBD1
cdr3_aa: CASSLGQGGLTEAFF
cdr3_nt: TGTGCCAGCAGTCTCGGACAGGGCGGGTTGACTGAAGCTTTCTTT

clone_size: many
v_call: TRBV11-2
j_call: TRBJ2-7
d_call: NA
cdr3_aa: CASSLDPGPTYEQYF
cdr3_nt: TGTGCCAGCAGCTTAGATCCGGGACCTACCTACGAGCAGTACTTC

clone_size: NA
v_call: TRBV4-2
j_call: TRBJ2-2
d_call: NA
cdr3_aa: CAAGSGAESGELFF
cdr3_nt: TGTGCAGCCGGGTCGGGGGCGGAGAGCGGGGAGCTGTTTTTT

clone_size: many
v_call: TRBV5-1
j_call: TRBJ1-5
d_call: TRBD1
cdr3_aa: CASSPGQVSNQPQHF
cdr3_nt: TGCGCCAGCAGCCCCGGACAGGTTAGCAATCAGCCCCAGCATTTT

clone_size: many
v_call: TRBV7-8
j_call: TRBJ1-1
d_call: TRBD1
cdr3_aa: CATGGTELEAFF
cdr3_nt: TGTGCCACCGGGGGGACAGAACTTGAAGCTTTCTTT

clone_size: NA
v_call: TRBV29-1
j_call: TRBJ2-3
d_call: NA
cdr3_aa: CSVGVSGASTDTQYF
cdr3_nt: TGCAGCGTTGGAGTATCGGGGGCAAGCACAGATACGCAGTATTTT

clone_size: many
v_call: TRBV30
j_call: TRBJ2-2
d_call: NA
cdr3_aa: CAWSVPGPGGELFF
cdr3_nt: TGTGCCTGGAGTGTTCCAGGGCCAGGCGGGGAGCTGTTTTTT

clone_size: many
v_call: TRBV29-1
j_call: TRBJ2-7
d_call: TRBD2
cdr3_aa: CSVAGAGASYEQYF
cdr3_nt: TGCAGCGTTGCCGGAGCGGGAGCCTCCTACGAGCAGTACTTC

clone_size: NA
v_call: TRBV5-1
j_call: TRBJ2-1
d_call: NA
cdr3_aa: CANSSGAYNEQFF
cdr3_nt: TGCGCCAACAGCTCCGGGGCCTACAATGAGCAGTTCTTC

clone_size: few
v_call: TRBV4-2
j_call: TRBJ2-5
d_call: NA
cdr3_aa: CASSQDSRVSIETQYF
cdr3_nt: TGTGCCAGCAGCCAAGATTCCAGGGTCTCTATAGAGACCCAGTACTTC

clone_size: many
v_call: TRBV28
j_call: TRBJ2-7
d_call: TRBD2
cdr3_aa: CASSFLASGVSYEQYF
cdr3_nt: TGTGCCAGCAGTTTTCTGGCTAGCGGGGTCTCCTACGAGCAGTACTTC

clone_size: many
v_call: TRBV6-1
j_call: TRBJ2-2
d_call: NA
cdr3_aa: CASSPDLGAGELFF
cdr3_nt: TGTGCCAGCAGTCCCGACCTAGGGGCCGGGGAGCTGTTTTTT

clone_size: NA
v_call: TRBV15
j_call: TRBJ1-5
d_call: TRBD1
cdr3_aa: CATSVGGGQGRNQPQHF
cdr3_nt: TGTGCCACCAGCGTCGGCGGAGGACAGGGGCGTAATCAGCCCCAGCATTTT

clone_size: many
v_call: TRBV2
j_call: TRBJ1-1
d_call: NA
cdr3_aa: CASSGDRYTEAFF
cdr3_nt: TGTGCCAGCAGCGGGGACCGATACACTGAAGCTTTCTTT

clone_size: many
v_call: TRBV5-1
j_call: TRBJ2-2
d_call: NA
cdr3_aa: CASSTTGNTGELFF
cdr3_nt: TGCGCCAGCAGCACCACAGGGAACACCGGGGAGCTGTTTTTT

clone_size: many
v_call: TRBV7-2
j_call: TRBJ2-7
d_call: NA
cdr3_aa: CASSLLEVEQYF
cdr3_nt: TGTGCCAGCAGCCTTCTAGAGGTCGAGCAGTACTTC

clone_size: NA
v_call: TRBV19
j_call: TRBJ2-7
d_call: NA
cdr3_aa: CASSIRIAGNYEQYF
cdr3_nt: TGTGCCAGTAGTATTCGGATCGCTGGGAACTACGAGCAGTACTTC

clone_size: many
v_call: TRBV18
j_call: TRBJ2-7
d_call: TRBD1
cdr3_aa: CASSPGQGFSYEQYF
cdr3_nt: TGTGCCAGCTCACCGGGACAGGGGTTTTCCTACGAGCAGTACTTC

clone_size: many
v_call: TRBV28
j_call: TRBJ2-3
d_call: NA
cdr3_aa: CASSLPTGKITQYF
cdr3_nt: TGTGCCAGCAGTTTGCCTACAGGGAAAATAACGCAGTATTTT

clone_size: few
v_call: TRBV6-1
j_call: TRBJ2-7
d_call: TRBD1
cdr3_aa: CASSGTGSYEQYF
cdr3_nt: TGTGCCAGCAGTGGGACAGGGTCCTACGAGCAGTACTTC

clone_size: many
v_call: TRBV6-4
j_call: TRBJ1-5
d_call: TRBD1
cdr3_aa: CASSDTSGQACYSNQPQHF
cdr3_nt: TGTGCCAGCAGTGACACATCGGGACAGGCATGCTATAGCAATCAGCCCCAGCATTTT

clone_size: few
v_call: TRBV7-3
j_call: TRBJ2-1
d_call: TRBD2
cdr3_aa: CASSLKSGGAHEQFF
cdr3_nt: TGTGCCAGCAGCTTAAAAAGCGGGGGGGCCCATGAGCAGTTCTTC

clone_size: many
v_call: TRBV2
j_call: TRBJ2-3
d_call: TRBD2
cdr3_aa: CASSEVWLAGGKGTDTQYF
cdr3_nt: TGTGCCAGCAGTGAAGTATGGCTAGCGGGGGGAAAGGGCACAGATACGCAGTATTTT

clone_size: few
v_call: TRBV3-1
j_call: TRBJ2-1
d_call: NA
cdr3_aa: CASSQAVYGDNEQFF
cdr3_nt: TGTGCCAGCAGCCAAGCGGTTTACGGAGACAATGAGCAGTTCTTC

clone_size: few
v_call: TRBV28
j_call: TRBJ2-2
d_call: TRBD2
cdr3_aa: CASNDPASGGTGFGELFF
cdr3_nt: TGTGCCAGCAACGACCCGGCTAGCGGGGGGACTGGGTTCGGGGAGCTGTTTTTT

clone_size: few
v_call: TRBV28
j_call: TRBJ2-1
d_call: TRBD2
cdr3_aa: CAVGGGGGNEQFF
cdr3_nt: TGTGCCGTCGGGGGGGGAGGAGGAAATGAGCAGTTCTTC

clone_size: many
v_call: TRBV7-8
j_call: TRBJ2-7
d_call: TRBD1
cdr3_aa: CASSSRDRGEQYF
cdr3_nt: TGTGCCAGCAGCTCCCGGGACAGGGGCGAGCAGTACTTC

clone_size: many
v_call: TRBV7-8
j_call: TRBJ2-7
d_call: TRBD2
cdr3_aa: CASSTGGAGREQYF
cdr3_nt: TGTGCCAGCAGCACGGGAGGGGCAGGGCGGGAGCAGTACTTC

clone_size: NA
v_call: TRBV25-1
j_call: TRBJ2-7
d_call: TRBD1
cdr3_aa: CASRQTGGAYEQYF
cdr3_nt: TGTGCCAGCAGACAGACAGGGGGCGCGTACGAGCAGTACTTC

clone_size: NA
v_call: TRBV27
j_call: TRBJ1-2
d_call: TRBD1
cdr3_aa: CASSTVQGAGGYTF
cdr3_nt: TGTGCCAGCAGTACAGTCCAGGGGGCCGGTGGCTACACCTTC

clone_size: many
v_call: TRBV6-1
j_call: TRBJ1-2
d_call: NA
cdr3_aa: CASSGTYPNGYTF
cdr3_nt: TGTGCCAGCAGTGGGACATACCCTAATGGCTACACCTTC

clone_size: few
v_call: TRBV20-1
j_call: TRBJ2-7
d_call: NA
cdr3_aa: CSASDLSYEQYF
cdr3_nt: TGCAGTGCTTCGGACTTGTCCTACGAGCAGTACTTC

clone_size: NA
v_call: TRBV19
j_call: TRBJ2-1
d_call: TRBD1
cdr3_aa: CASSTGWGTGGNEQFF
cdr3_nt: TGTGCCAGTAGTACCGGATGGGGGACAGGGGGAAATGAGCAGTTCTTC

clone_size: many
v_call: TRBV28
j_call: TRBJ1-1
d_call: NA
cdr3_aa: CASSLFEMNTEAFF
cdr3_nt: TGTGCCAGCAGTCTCTTTGAAATGAACACTGAAGCTTTCTTT

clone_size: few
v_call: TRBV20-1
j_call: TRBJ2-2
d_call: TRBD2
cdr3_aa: CSAREGGSGELFF
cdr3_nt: TGCAGTGCTAGAGAGGGGGGGTCTGGGGAGCTGTTTTTT

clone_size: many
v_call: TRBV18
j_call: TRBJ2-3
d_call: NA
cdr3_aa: CASSPLDLTDTQYF
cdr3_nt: TGTGCCAGCTCACCCTTAGACCTCACAGATACGCAGTATTTT

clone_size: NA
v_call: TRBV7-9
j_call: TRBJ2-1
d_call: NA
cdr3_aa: CASSFGPNNEQFF
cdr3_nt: TGTGCCAGCAGCTTCGGGCCAAACAATGAGCAGTTCTTC

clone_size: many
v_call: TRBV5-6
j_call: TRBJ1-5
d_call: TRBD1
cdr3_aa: CASSSGTGGNQPQHF
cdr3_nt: TGTGCCAGCAGCTCCGGGACAGGGGGCAATCAGCCCCAGCATTTT

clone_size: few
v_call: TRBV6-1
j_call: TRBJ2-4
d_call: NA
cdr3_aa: CASSARQFSAKNIQYF
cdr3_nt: TGTGCCAGCAGTGCCAGACAGTTCTCAGCCAAAAACATTCAGTACTTC

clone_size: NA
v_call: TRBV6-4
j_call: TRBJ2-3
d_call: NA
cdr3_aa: CASSPDDGTDTQYF
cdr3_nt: TGTGCCAGCAGCCCGGACGACGGAACAGATACGCAGTATTTT

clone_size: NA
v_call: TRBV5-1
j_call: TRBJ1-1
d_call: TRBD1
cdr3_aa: CASSLAGGENTEAFF
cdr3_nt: TGCGCCAGCAGCTTAGCAGGGGGCGAAAACACTGAAGCTTTCTTT

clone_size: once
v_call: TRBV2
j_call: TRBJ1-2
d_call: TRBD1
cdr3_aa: CASSRVGTGIHGYTF
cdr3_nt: TGTGCCAGCAGCCGAGTAGGGACAGGGATACATGGCTACACCTTC

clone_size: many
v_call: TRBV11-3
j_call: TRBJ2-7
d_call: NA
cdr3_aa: CASSLVIGYEQYF
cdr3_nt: TGTGCCAGCAGCTTAGTTATCGGATACGAGCAGTACTTC

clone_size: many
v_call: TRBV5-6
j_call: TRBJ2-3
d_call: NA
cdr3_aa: CASKIGGDTDTQYF
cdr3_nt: TGTGCCAGCAAAATAGGAGGGGACACAGATACGCAGTATTTT

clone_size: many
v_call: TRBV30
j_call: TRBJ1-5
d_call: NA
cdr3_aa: CAWSVPGRGNQPQHF
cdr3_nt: TGTGCCTGGAGTGTACCTGGCAGGGGAAATCAGCCCCAGCATTTT

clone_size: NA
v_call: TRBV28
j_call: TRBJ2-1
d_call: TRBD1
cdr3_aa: CASRLNRGRSHYNEQFF
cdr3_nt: TGTGCCAGCCGCCTTAACAGGGGGCGTTCCCACTACAATGAGCAGTTCTTC

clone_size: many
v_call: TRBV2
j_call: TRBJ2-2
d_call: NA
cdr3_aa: CASNKVTSRTGELFF
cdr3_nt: TGTGCCAGCAACAAAGTGACTAGTCGTACCGGGGAGCTGTTTTTT

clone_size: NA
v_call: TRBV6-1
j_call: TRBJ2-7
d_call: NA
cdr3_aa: CASSEEEAGTHEQYF
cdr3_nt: TGCGCCAGCAGTGAAGAGGAGGCAGGGACACACGAGCAGTACTTC